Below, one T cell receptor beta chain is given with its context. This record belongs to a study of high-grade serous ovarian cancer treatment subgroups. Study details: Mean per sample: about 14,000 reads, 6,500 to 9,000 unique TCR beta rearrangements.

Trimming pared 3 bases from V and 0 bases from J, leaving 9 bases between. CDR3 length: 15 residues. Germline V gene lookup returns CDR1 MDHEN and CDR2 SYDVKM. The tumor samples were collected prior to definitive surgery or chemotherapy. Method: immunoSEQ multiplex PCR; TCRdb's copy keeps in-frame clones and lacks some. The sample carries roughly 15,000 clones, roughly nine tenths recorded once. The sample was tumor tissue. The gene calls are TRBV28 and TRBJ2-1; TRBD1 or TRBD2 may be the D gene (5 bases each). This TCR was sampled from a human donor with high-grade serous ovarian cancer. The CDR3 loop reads CASSFAGSSYNEQFF. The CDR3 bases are TGTGCCAGCAGTTTTGCAGGGAGCTCCTACAATGAGCAGTTCTTC.